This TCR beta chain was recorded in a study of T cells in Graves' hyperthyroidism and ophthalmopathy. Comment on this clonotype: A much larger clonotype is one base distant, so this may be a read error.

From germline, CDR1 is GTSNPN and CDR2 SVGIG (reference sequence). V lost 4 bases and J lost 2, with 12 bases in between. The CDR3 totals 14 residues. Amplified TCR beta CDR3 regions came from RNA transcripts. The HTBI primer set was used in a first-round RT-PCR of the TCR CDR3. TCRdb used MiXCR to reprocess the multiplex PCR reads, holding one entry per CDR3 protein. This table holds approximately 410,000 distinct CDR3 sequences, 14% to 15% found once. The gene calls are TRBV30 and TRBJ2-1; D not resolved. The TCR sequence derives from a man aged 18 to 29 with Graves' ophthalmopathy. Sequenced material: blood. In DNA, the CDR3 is TGTGCCTGGAAAAAACGCAGCCCCTACAATGAGCAGTTCTTC. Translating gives CAWKKRSPYNEQFF.